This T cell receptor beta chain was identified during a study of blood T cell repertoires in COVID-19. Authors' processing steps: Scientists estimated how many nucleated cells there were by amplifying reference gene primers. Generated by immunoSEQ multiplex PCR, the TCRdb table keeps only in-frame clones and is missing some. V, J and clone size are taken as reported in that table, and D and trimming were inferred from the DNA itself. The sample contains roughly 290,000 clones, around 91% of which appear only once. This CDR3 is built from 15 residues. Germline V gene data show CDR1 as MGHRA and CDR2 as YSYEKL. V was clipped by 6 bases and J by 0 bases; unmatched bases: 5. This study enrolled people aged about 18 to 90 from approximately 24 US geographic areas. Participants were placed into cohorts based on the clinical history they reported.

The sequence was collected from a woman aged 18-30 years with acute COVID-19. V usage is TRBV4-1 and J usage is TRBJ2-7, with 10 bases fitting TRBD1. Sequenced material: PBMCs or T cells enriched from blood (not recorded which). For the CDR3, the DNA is TGCGCCAGCAGTTCCGGGACAGGGGCCTCCTACGAGCAGTACTTC. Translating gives CASSSGTGASYEQYF.